The 24 T cell receptor beta chains in this list originate from one sample, sequenced in a study of blood T cell repertoires in COVID-19. The protocol was immunoSEQ multiplex PCR, while the TCRdb copy is restricted to in-frame clones and leaves out a portion. The repertoire includes approximately 130,000 clones, roughly 71% of them detected once, and roughly a fifth sits in the top ten. The sample comprised peripheral blood. All receptors come from an elderly man with acute or convalescent COVID-19.

The chain carries TRBV2 and TRBJ1-4, with TRBD1 as a possible D gene (5 bases). Deletions cut 6 bases from V and 3 bases from J, with 17 bases between. The germline V gene has CDR1 SNHLY and CDR2 FYNNEI. The CDR3 is made up of 16 amino acids. CDR3 protein: CASRLPRGGANEKLFF. The CDR3 DNA reads TGTGCCAGCAGGCTACCCCGGGGGGGGGCTAATGAAAAACTGTTTTTT. Full variable domain (remainder filled in from reference TRBV2 and TRBJ1-4): EPEVTQTPSHQVTQMGQEVILRCVPISNHLYFYWYRQILGQKVEFLVSFYNNEISEKSEIFDDQFSVERPDGSNFTLKIRSTKLEDSAMYFCASRLPRGGANEKLFFGSGTQLSVL.

This chain's CDR3 is CASSYGRGGTYEQYF. CDR3 DNA: TGTGCCAGCAGTTATGGGAGGGGGGGAACCTACGAGCAGTACTTC. This chain connects TRBV6-5 to TRBJ2-7; D may be TRBD2 (7 bases). V gave up 3 bases and J gave up 2 bases, with 14 bases separating them. The CDR3 runs 15 residues. In germline, CDR1 is MNHEY, CDR2 SVGAGI.

This clone appeared once. A junction end diverges from the germline sequence, so it may reflect a read error. The chain uses TRBV6-2 or TRBV6-3 and TRBJ2-5; the match to TRBD1 covers 11 bases. The CDR3 covers 16 residues. Germline CDR1 is MNHEY and CDR2 is SVGEGT. CDR3 in amino acids: CASSYWDRGVGETQYF. The CDR3 nucleotides are TGTGCCAGCAGCTACTGGGACAGGGGGGTTGGAGAGACCCAGTACTTC.

The J gene is TRBJ1-2, the V gene TRBV6-2 or TRBV6-3; 7 nucleotides align to TRBD1. Germline V gene data show CDR1 as MNHEY and CDR2 as SVGEGT. The CDR3 covers 15 residues. With 5 bases clipped from V and 2 bases from J, the junction kept 8 bases outside the gene matches. CDR3 DNA sequence: TGTGCCAGCAGTCACCACCCGGGACAGAACTATGGCTACACCTTC. It specifies CASSHHPGQNYGYTF.

This chain uses TRBV11-2 with TRBJ1-5, with 9 bases lining up with TRBD1. CDR3 size: 13 residues. The V and J ends lost 5 bases and 7 bases, in that order; junction bases with no gene match: 3. CDR1 and CDR2 from the germline V gene are SGHAT and FQNNGV. The CDR3: CASSGDRAQPQHF. DNA for the CDR3: TGTGCCAGCAGCGGGGACAGGGCGCAGCCCCAGCATTTT. The full variable domain, in which reference TRBV11-2 and TRBJ1-5 provide the parts outside the CDR3, is EAGVAQSPRYKIIEKRQSVAFWCNPISGHATLYWYQQILGQGPKLLIQFQNNGVVDDSQLPKDRFSAERLKGVDSTLKIQPAKLEDSAVYLCASSGDRAQPQHFGDGTRLSIL.

The chain combines TRBV29-1 with TRBJ1-2; 8 bases fit TRBD1. Germline V lookup: CDR1 SQVTM, CDR2 ANQGSEA. With 6 bases clipped from V and 4 bases from J, the junction kept 7 bases outside the gene matches. The CDR3 length is 13 residues. The CDR3 DNA reads as TGCAGCGTCCGGACAGGGCTCTTCTATGGCTACACCTTC. Its translation is CSVRTGLFYGYTF.

This sequence joins TRBV18 and TRBJ1-1; unclear D gene. Trimming stripped 5 bases from V and 4 bases from J, with 11 bases between. Germline V lookup: CDR1 KGHSH, CDR2 LQKENI. The CDR3 is made up of 13 amino acids. The CDR3 sequence: CASSSEVGTEAFF. The CDR3 DNA reads as TGTGCCAGCTCATCAGAGGTGGGCACTGAAGCTTTCTTT.

The chain has TRBV20-1 and TRBJ1-2; D is uncertain. Germline V CDR1 and CDR2: DFQATT, SNEGSKA (reference sequence). The V gene lost 3 bases and the J gene lost 4 bases, with 6 bases spanning the gap. The CDR3 extends over 11 amino acids. The CDR3 DNA reads TGCAGTGCTAGTGACCGCTATGGCTACACCTTC. This gives the protein CSASDRYGYTF.

In this sample, this clone turned up once. The V and J genes are TRBV18 and TRBJ1-1; weak D call: TRBD1 (6 bases). Germline assignment: CDR1 KGHSH and CDR2 LQKENI. Deletions cut 7 bases from V and 5 bases from J, with 17 bases between. This CDR3 has 14 residues. The CDR3 loop reads CASFPGQPPTEAFF. CDR3 DNA: TGTGCCAGCTTTCCGGGACAACCCCCTACTGAAGCTTTCTTT.

Remarks on this clone: The sample carries other DNA sequences with the same CDR3. The V call is TRBV2, the J call TRBJ2-2; 9 bases are a match to TRBD1. Losses at the gene ends were 8 bases for V and 2 bases for J; bases not matched to a gene: 3. There are 14 residues in the CDR3. Per germline, CDR1 SNHLY and CDR2 FYNNEI. The CDR3 nucleotides are TGTGCCAGCCGGGACAGGGCCAACACCGGGGAGCTGTTTTTT. This translates into CASRDRANTGELFF.

J is TRBJ1-3 and V is TRBV9; the match to TRBD1 covers 8 bases. The CDR3 is made up of 17 amino acids. J gave up 0 bases and V 3 bases, and 8 bases lay outside the gene matches. The V gene's germline CDR1 is SGDLS and CDR2 YYNGEE. The CDR3 is CASSEKGQALSGNTIYF. In nucleotides, the CDR3 is TGTGCCAGCAGCGAGAAGGGACAGGCCCTCTCTGGAAACACCATATATTTT.

The chain is built from TRBV7-9 and TRBJ2-4; D perhaps matches TRBD2 (6 bases). The CDR3 extends over 15 amino acids. The germline gives CDR1 SEHNR, CDR2 FQNEAQ (reference sequence). V was pared by 7 bases and J by 7 bases, with 20 bases between. The CDR3 DNA reads as TGTGCCAGCACCCTTGGGGCGGGGCTTGGGAACATTCAGTACTTC. This translates into CASTLGAGLGNIQYF.

This chain joins TRBV19 and TRBJ1-1, with D unclear. The CDR3 runs to 14 residues. V lost 0 bases to trimming and J lost 3 bases, with 8 bases between them. The germline CDR1 and CDR2 sequences are LNHDA and SQIVND (reference sequence). CDR3 sequence: CASSIEGSYTEAFF. The CDR3 DNA reads as TGTGCCAGTAGTATAGAGGGCAGTTACACTGAAGCTTTCTTT.

This clone was counted ten times or more. The CDR3: CAISDRAFSGANVLTF. Written as DNA, the CDR3 is TGTGCCATCAGCGACAGGGCCTTCTCTGGGGCCAACGTCCTGACTTTC. V and J are TRBV10-3 and TRBJ2-6; 7 bases match TRBD1. Germline assignment: CDR1 ENHRY and CDR2 SYGVKD. V trimming: 6 bases; J trimming: 0 bases; junction bases outside the gene matches: 5. The CDR3 consists of 16 residues.

This clone has just a few counts. V usage is TRBV7-9 and J usage is TRBJ2-7, with a possible D match to TRBD1 (5 bases). Deletions cut 7 bases from V and 7 bases from J, with 23 bases between. Per germline, CDR1 SEHNR and CDR2 FQNEAQ (reference sequence). The CDR3 has 15 residues. CDR3 residues: CASTTGRQGAEEQYF. CDR3 bases: TGTGCCAGCACCACCGGACGCCAGGGCGCTGAAGAGCAGTACTTC. Full variable domain (remainder filled in from reference TRBV7-9 and TRBJ2-7): DTGVSQNPRHKITKRGQNVTFRCDPISEHNRLYWYRQTLGQGPEFLTYFQNEAQLEKSRLLSDRFSAERPKGSFSTLEIQRTEQGDSAMYLCASTTGRQGAEEQYFGPGTRLTVT.

The chain uses TRBV11-2 and TRBJ1-6; TRBD1 is a possible D gene (5 bases). The germline CDR1 and CDR2 sequences are SGHAT and FQNNGV. The CDR3 has 14 amino acids. Trimming shortened V by 4 bases and J by 9 bases, and 13 bases separated the two germline ends. The CDR3 DNA is TGTGCCAGCAGCTCGGGACTGGGTGGTTCACCCCTCCACTTT. This gives the protein CASSSGLGGSPLHF.

The V call is TRBV15, the J call TRBJ2-3; 13 bases fit TRBD2. This CDR3 has 17 amino acids. Germline V gives CDR1 LNHNV, CDR2 YYDKDF (reference sequence). The V and J ends lost 1 base and 5 bases, in that order; junction bases with no gene match: 6. CDR3 amino acids: CATSRVRLAGGGDTQYF. The CDR3 bases are TGTGCCACCAGCAGAGTTCGACTAGCGGGGGGAGGAGATACGCAGTATTTT.

This clone has a single count. The J gene is TRBJ2-3, the V gene TRBV7-9; D is unclear. The CDR3 is made up of 14 amino acids. Trimming cost V 5 bases and J 1 base, with 10 bases left between them. The V gene's germline CDR1 is SEHNR and CDR2 FQNEAQ (reference sequence). The CDR3 loop is CASSPSRGTDTQYF. Written as DNA, the CDR3 is TGTGCCAGCAGCCCAAGTCGGGGCACAGATACGCAGTATTTT.

The CDR3 protein is CASSLVGQRNTEAFF. The DNA for the CDR3 is TGTGCCAGCAGCTTGGTTGGACAGAGAAACACTGAAGCTTTCTTT. J is TRBJ1-1 and V is TRBV5-5; a possible D gene is TRBD1 (6 bases). The length of the CDR3 is 15 residues. Germline V lookup: CDR1 SGHKS, CDR2 YYEKEE (reference sequence). Trimming took off 0 bases at V and 2 bases at J, with 11 bases between the two ends.

The V and J genes are TRBV28 and TRBJ1-1; 11 bases fit TRBD1. The germline CDR1 and CDR2 sequences are MDHEN and SYDVKM. The junction had 5 bases not matched to a gene; V was cut back by 3 bases and J by 11 bases. CDR3 length: 13 residues. The CDR3 protein is CASSLRTGGYAFF. The CDR3 nucleotides read TGTGCCAGCAGTTTGCGGACAGGGGGCTATGCTTTCTTT.

The rearrangement uses TRBV6-6 and TRBJ2-5; 14 nucleotides align to TRBD2. This CDR3 has 16 residues. Germline V gene lookup returns CDR1 MNHNY and CDR2 SVGAGI (reference sequence). The junction had 8 bases not matched to a gene; V was cut back by 6 bases and J by 5 bases. The DNA for the CDR3 is TGTGCCAGCAGACCAGCCGGGACTAGCGGGGGTGAGACCCAGTACTTC. The encoded protein is CASRPAGTSGGETQYF.

The rearrangement links TRBV25-1 to TRBJ2-3; 11 bases line up with TRBD2. The CDR3 consists of 16 residues. The trim removed 3 bases at V and 5 bases at J, leaving 7 bases unmatched. CDR1 MGHDK and CDR2 SYGVNS come from the germline V gene. The CDR3 is CASSDLSGGALDTQYF. DNA for the CDR3: TGTGCCAGCAGTGATCTTAGCGGGGGGGCTTTAGATACGCAGTATTTT.

The rearrangement joins TRBV29-1 to TRBJ2-1; tentatively, D is TRBD1 (6 bases). Per germline, CDR1 SQVTM and CDR2 ANQGSEA. V lost 8 bases, J lost 7 bases, and 18 bases lay in between. This CDR3 region has 13 residues. In DNA, the CDR3 is TGCAGCTCGACCCGGGACATTCCAAATGAGCAGTTCTTC. Translating gives CSSTRDIPNEQFF.

In this sample, this clone turned up a few times. V usage is TRBV5-4 and J usage is TRBJ2-7, with TRBD2 matching over 10 bases. CDR1 and CDR2 from the germline V gene are SGHNT and YYREEE (reference sequence). This CDR3 has 16 residues. V gave up 0 bases and J gave up 1 base; unmatched junction bases: 4. CDR3 sequence reads: CASSLGASGGSYEQYF. CDR3 DNA: TGTGCCAGCAGCTTGGGAGCTAGCGGGGGATCCTACGAGCAGTACTTC. Using reference TRBV5-4 and TRBJ2-7 for the parts outside the CDR3, the full variable domain is ETGVTQSPTHLIKTRGQQVTLRCSSQSGHNTVSWYQQALGQGPQFIFQYYREEENGRGNFPPRFSGLQFPNYSSELNVNALELDDSALYLCASSLGASGGSYEQYFGPGTRLTVT.